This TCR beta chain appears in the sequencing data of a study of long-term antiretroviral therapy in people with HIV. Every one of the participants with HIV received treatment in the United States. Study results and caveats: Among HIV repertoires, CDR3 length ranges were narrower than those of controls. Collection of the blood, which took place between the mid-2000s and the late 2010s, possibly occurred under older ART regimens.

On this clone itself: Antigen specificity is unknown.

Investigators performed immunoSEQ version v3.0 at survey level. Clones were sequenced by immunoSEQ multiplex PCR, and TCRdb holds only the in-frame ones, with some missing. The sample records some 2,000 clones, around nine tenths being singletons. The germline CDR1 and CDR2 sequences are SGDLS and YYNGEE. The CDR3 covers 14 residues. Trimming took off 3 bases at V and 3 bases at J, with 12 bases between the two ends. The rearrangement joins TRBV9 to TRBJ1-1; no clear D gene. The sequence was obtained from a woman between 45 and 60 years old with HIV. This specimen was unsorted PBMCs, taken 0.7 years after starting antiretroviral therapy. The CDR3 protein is CASSGLGRHTEAFF. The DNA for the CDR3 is TGTGCCAGCAGCGGGCTAGGGAGGCACACTGAAGCTTTCTTT.